The clone carrying this TCR beta chain was seen only a few times. The germline V gene has CDR1 SGHTA and CDR2 FQGNSA. The CDR3 is 14 residues long. V trimming: 8 bases; J trimming: 4 bases; junction bases outside the gene matches: 9. The source of the sample is a study of blood T cell repertoires in COVID-19. Profiling relied on immunoSEQ multiplex PCR, and the TCRdb table lists in-frame clones only, not all of them. The table shows about 180,000 clones, with around 80% occurring only once. The chain combines TRBV7-2 with TRBJ1-2; 8 nucleotides match TRBD1. This clonotype originated in an elderly woman with COVID-19, enrolled during active disease. The specimen sequenced was peripheral blood. CDR3 protein: CASGDPGQVYGYTF. As DNA, the CDR3 is TGTGCCAGCGGCGACCCGGGACAGGTCTATGGCTACACCTTC.